A selection of T cell receptor beta chains follows, all from one sample in a study of response to subunit inactivated influenza vaccine. TCRdb re-called the RT-PCR reads with MiXCR, one entry per CDR3 protein. The profile covers around 570,000 distinct CDR3 sequences, with 7.5% to 8.5% appearing a single time and 10% to 15% taken by the ten largest. The sample consisted of PBMCs from blood, taken roughly 24 months after vaccination. These receptors were taken from a man between 50 and 70 years old who received an inactivated influenza vaccine. CDR3s include the opening cysteine and the closing phenylalanine or tryptophan. D genes are given only for firm matches. The size field is filled for only some rows; it gives once, few, many or a size class.

abundance,len,j_gene,d_gene,v_gene,CDR3aa,CDR3nt
.,15,TRBJ2-5,TRBD1,TRBV9,CASSPGQGAAWVQYF,TGTGCCAGCAGCCCGGGACAGGGGGCGGCGTGGGTCCAGTATTTC
few,15,TRBJ1-2,.,TRBV2,CASSESGRGSYGYTF,TGTGCCAGCAGTGAATCGGGCAGGGGAAGTTATGGCTACACCTTC
many,14,TRBJ2-7,.,TRBV5-5,CASSIQGPAYEQYF,TGTGCCAGCAGCATACAGGGCCCGGCCTACGAGCAGTACTTC
.,13,TRBJ2-7,.,TRBV20-1,CSARFGSTYEQYF,TGCAGTGCTAGATTCGGGTCCACCTACGAGCAGTACTTC
many,11,TRBJ1-3,.,TRBV29-1,CSVNAGGTIYF,TGCAGCGTTAACGCCGGTGGCACCATATATTTT
.,15,TRBJ2-7,TRBD1,TRBV19,CASSTKQGGTYEQYF,TGTGCCAGTAGTACCAAACAGGGGGGAACCTACGAGCAGTACTTC
.,14,TRBJ2-5,TRBD2,TRBV18,CASSLVAGGETQYF,TGTGCCAGCTCACTCGTAGCGGGAGGAGAGACCCAGTACTTC
.,16,TRBJ1-5,.,TRBV25-1,CASKRSRGISNQPQHF,TGTGCCAGCAAGCGCTCGAGGGGAATTAGCAATCAGCCCCAGCATTTT
.,11,TRBJ2-1,.,TRBV29-1,CSAGGDNEQFF,TGCAGCGCTGGGGGAGACAATGAGCAGTTCTTC
.,16,TRBJ2-2,.,TRBV6-2/TRBV6-3,CASSSPGAGTTGELFF,TGTGCCAGCAGTTCACCGGGGGCAGGGACCACCGGGGAGCTGTTTTTT
few,17,TRBJ2-1,TRBD2,TRBV5-1,CASSLARTTLANNEQFF,TGCGCCAGCAGCTTGGCACGGACCACACTAGCGAACAATGAGCAGTTCTTC
many,15,TRBJ1-1,.,TRBV10-3,CAISDGGARGTEAFF,TGTGCCATCAGTGATGGGGGGGCAAGGGGCACTGAAGCTTTCTTT
many,17,TRBJ1-6,.,TRBV28,CASSGTSLGGYNSPLHF,TGTGCCAGCAGTGGGACCAGCCTCGGGGGGTATAATTCACCCCTCCACTTT
many,14,TRBJ1-2,.,TRBV20-1,CSARDVRGSESYTF,TGCAGTGCTAGAGATGTGAGGGGGTCAGAGAGCTACACCTTC
.,13,TRBJ1-2,.,TRBV7-9,CASSFTILGGYTF,TGTGCCAGCAGCTTCACTATCTTGGGGGGCTACACCTTC
few,15,TRBJ2-2,.,TRBV20-1,CSARGGGKNTGELFF,TGCAGTGCCAGGGGGGGAGGGAAGAACACCGGGGAGCTGTTTTTT
.,14,TRBJ2-2,.,TRBV5-1,CASSLAEKTGELFF,TGCGCCAGCAGCTTGGCCGAGAAGACCGGGGAGCTGTTTTTT
.,13,TRBJ2-7,.,TRBV4-2,CASSQVQGSEQYF,TGTGCCAGCAGCCAAGTCCAGGGTTCCGAGCAGTACTTC
few,17,TRBJ2-1,.,TRBV6-5,CASSYSRPLKGGNEQFF,TGTGCCAGCAGTTACTCGAGACCCCTCAAGGGGGGCAATGAGCAGTTCTTC
many,14,TRBJ1-5,.,TRBV15,CATSREDGDQPQHF,TGTGCCACCAGCAGAGAGGATGGCGATCAGCCCCAGCATTTT
many,15,TRBJ2-7,.,TRBV4-1,CASSQFRGSGNEQYF,TGCGCCAGCAGCCAATTTAGGGGGAGTGGCAACGAGCAGTACTTC
.,16,TRBJ2-2,.,TRBV12-3/TRBV12-4,CASSLGGGADTGELFF,TGTGCCAGCAGCTTGGGTGGGGGGGCGGACACCGGGGAGCTGTTTTTT
few,14,TRBJ2-7,.,TRBV28,CASSSYGLPYEQYF,TGTGCCAGCAGTTCGTACGGCCTACCCTACGAGCAGTACTTC